This T cell receptor beta chain is from a study of beta chain features in type 1 diabetes. Sequenced material consisted of expressed TCRB transcripts (all of the isolated RNA was reverse transcribed). Method: immunoSEQ multiplex PCR; TCRdb's copy keeps in-frame clones and lacks some. The table lists 400,000 or so clones, 9.5% to 10% of them singletons. A note on this clone: Its antigen is as yet unknown. Other DNA sequences in the sample encode the same CDR3.

Markers CD45RO/CCR7/CD25/CD127/CD95/CD27 served to sort CD4+ naive, central memory, regulatory and stem cell-like memory cells. Findings and caveats of the study: For Type 1 diabetes patients, all four CD4+ subsets carried TCRB CDR3s that were moderately but significantly shorter. Over-representation of high TCR-expressing cells was a possible consequence of cDNA sequencing. The naive, central memory and Treg TCRB repertoires of patients appeared to be more similar to one another than those of healthy donors. Equally in patients and controls, shorter templates might have been favored by PCR.

The clonotype was recovered from a man aged 30 to 45 with type 1 diabetes. Input material: central memory CD4+ T cells from blood.

CDR3 DNA sequence: TGTGCCAGCAGACTATTGAACACTGAAGCTTTCTTT. Its protein is CASRLLNTEAFF. The rearrangement joins TRBV28 to TRBJ1-1, with D unresolved. This CDR3 contains 12 residues. Germline V CDR1 and CDR2: MDHEN, SYDVKM. Trimming cost V 6 bases and J 0 bases, with 5 bases left between them. Based on the CDR3 plus reference TRBV28 and TRBJ1-1, the full variable domain is DVKVTQSSRYLVKRTGEKVFLECVQDMDHENMFWYRQDPGLGLRLIYFSYDVKMKEKGDIPEGYSVSREKKERFSLILESASTNQTSMYLCASRLLNTEAFFGQGTRLTVV.